Listed here is a single TCR beta chain. The data derive from a study of CD8 T cells in Susac syndrome. Germline-derived CDR1 and CDR2 are MGHRA and YSYEKL. CDR3 length: 14 residues. With 1 base removed from V and 2 bases from J, the gap between germline ends came to 6 bases. RNA in amounts of about 0.5 to 1 ug was reverse transcribed with random hexamers. TCRdb fed the immunoSEQ multiplex PCR reads into MiXCR, producing one record per CDR3 protein. This sample yields approximately 49,000 distinct CDR3 sequences, of which over 90% are seen a single time; 0.75% belongs to the top ten. Sequencing input: CD8+ T cells from PBMCs. This chain uses TRBV4-1 with TRBJ1-3; D is uncertain. The origin of this receptor is a human donor with Susac syndrome. In nucleotides, the CDR3 is TGCGCCAGCAGCCAAGTGCCGACTGGAAACACCATATATTTT. Protein product: CASSQVPTGNTIYF.